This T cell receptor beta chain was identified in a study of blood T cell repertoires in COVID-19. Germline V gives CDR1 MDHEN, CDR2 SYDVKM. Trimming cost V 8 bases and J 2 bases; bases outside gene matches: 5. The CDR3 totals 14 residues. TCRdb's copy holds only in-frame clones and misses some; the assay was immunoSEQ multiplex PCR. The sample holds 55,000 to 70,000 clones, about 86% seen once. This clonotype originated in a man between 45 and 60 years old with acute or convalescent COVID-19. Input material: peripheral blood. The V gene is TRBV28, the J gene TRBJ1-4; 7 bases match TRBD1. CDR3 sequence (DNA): TGTGCCAGCGGAAAGGGGGCGACTAATGAAAAACTGTTTTTT. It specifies CASGKGATNEKLFF. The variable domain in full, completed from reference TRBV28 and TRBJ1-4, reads DVKVTQSSRYLVKRTGEKVFLECVQDMDHENMFWYRQDPGLGLRLIYFSYDVKMKEKGDIPEGYSVSREKKERFSLILESASTNQTSMYLCASGKGATNEKLFFGSGTQLSVL.